This TCR beta chain was sequenced during a study of T-cell memory formation after mild COVID-19. The CDR3 contains 15 residues. From germline, CDR1 is SGHRS and CDR2 YFSETQ. V shed 2 bases, J shed 5 bases, and the junction held 8 bases outside the gene matches. TCRdb reprocessed the 5' RACE reads with MiXCR, giving one entry per CDR3 protein. The sample shows around 200,000 distinct CDR3 sequences, approximately 17% of them seen only once. This clonotype was found a few times. Antigen specificity is unknown. Whole-study results and caveats: Contracting clones localized mainly to CM and EM when CD4+ and mainly to EMRA when CD8+. Confirmation was lacking for SARS-CoV-2 specificity of second-wave clones that peaked on day 37.

The chain employs TRBV5-1 and TRBJ2-5; the match to TRBD2 covers 8 bases. Sequenced: PBMCs or a T cell subset sorted from them (not recorded which). The receptor comes from a man aged 18 to 30 who had mild COVID-19 (a few samples of this study predate the infection). Cell type and time point are not known. CDR3 amino acids: CASSFTGLEAETQYF. As DNA, the CDR3 is TGCGCCAGCAGCTTCACGGGACTAGAGGCCGAGACCCAGTACTTC.